This is a list of T cell receptor beta chains from one sample in a study of PD-1 blockade in classical Hodgkin lymphoma. Some clones are missing from TCRdb's copy, which holds only in-frame ones; the method was immunoSEQ multiplex PCR. Of around 91,000 clones listed, about four fifths were seen once; the top ten hold 16%. Here the sequenced sample was peripheral blood mononuclear cells (PBMCs), taken before the second cycle of nivolumab. Every receptor here comes from a human donor with classical Hodgkin lymphoma. Each CDR3 is given with its conserved first and last residue. The D gene is left open where the match is weak. For some rows the clone size is stated as once, few or many, or as a class when expanded; others skip it.

j_call clone_size d_call v_call cdr3_nt cdr3_aa
TRBJ2-7 - - TRBV19 TGTGCCAGTTCCCCTCAATTTTCCTACGAGCAGTACTTC CASSPQFSYEQYF
TRBJ2-3 once TRBD1 TRBV28 TGTGCTACCCAGGTCGGGACAGCCACAGATACGCAGTATTTT CATQVGTATDTQYF
TRBJ2-7 - TRBD2 TRBV29-1 TGCAGCGTACGAGAGGGAGGGACGGGGGAGCAGTACTTC CSVREGGTGEQYF
TRBJ1-1 - TRBD1 TRBV5-1 TGCGCCAGCAGCCCGGGGACAGGGGCCGAAGCTTTCTTT CASSPGTGAEAFF
TRBJ1-1 - - TRBV2 TGTGCCAGCCAAACGGTAGGCGGGACTGAAGCTTTCTTT CASQTVGGTEAFF
TRBJ2-7 - - TRBV21-1 TGTGCCAGCAGCCTCGTGGGGAGCCACGAGCAGTACTTC CASSLVGSHEQYF
TRBJ2-1 - TRBD2 TRBV19 TGTGCCAGTAATGGTCGACTAGCGGGAGGCGGGAATGAGCAGTTCTTC CASNGRLAGGGNEQFF
TRBJ1-2 once - TRBV28 TGTGCCAGCAGTCCCCGGGCTGGGCTAGTAGGCTACACCTTC CASSPRAGLVGYTF
TRBJ2-7 few - TRBV7-6 TGTGCCAGCAGCTTAGGTCTGGGGCGGGTGAGCTCCTACGAGCAGTACTTC CASSLGLGRVSSYEQYF
TRBJ1-1 - - TRBV10-3 TGTGCCATCAGTGGGGGGGGTGTAGAGACTGAAGCTTTCTTT CAISGGGVETEAFF
TRBJ2-3 - - TRBV5-1 TGCGCCAGCAGCATCGGGACCACTCAGCTCACAGATACGCAGTATTTT CASSIGTTQLTDTQYF
TRBJ2-7 - - TRBV12-5 TGTGCTAGTGGTTTGAACTACGAGCAGTACTTC CASGLNYEQYF
TRBJ2-2 - TRBD1 TRBV7-9 TGTGCCAGCAGCTTGCTACAGGGGGCCGCGAACACCGGGGAGCTGTTTTTT CASSLLQGAANTGELFF
TRBJ1-2 - - TRBV7-3 TGTGCCAGCAGCGCGGGACATCCGAGCGGGGGCTACACCTTC CASSAGHPSGGYTF
TRBJ2-5 - TRBD2 TRBV5-8 TGTGCCAGCAGCCCAGGGCTAGCGGGAGACCAAGAGACCCAGTACTTC CASSPGLAGDQETQYF
TRBJ2-4 - TRBD1 TRBV19 TGTGCCAGTAGACTTCAGGGGGTAGGGGCCAAAAACATTCAGTACTTC CASRLQGVGAKNIQYF
TRBJ2-7 - TRBD2 TRBV19 TGTGCCAGTAGTAGGCTAGCGGCGGACTACGAGCAGTACTTC CASSRLAADYEQYF
TRBJ2-2 once TRBD2 TRBV6-1 TGTGCCAGCACGTGGCGGGAGTACACCGGGGAGCTGTTTTTT CASTWREYTGELFF
TRBJ2-3 once - TRBV5-8 TGTGCCAGCACGACCGAGACAGATACGCAGTATTTT CASTTETDTQYF
TRBJ2-5 - - TRBV12-5 TGTGCTAGTGGTTCGGGAGTTGTGGGCCTGGAGACCCAGTACTTC CASGSGVVGLETQYF
TRBJ2-7 - TRBD1 TRBV6-1 TGTGCCAGCAGAGACCACCGGGACAGGGGGTGGGAGCAGTACTTC CASRDHRDRGWEQYF
TRBJ2-3 - TRBD2 TRBV10-3 TGTGCCATCAGTCAGGGACTAGGACAGAGAACAGATACGCAGTATTTT CAISQGLGQRTDTQYF
TRBJ2-1 - - TRBV4-1 TGCGCCAGCAGCCAAAGAGGAAGCAATGAGCAGTTCTTC CASSQRGSNEQFF
TRBJ2-5 - - TRBV19 TGTGCCAGTAGTATCCTGGGGGGCCTGGAGACCCAGTACTTC CASSILGGLETQYF
TRBJ1-5 few TRBD1 TRBV18 TGTGCCAGCTCACCGTCGACAGGGAGTTCGTCCCAGCATTTT CASSPSTGSSSQHF
TRBJ2-1 - - TRBV7-2 TGTGCCAGCAGCCTTACTTGGAACAATGAGCAGTTCTTC CASSLTWNNEQFF
TRBJ2-7 - - TRBV7-9 TGTGCCAGCAGCTTAGCTGGGGGCGACTACGAGCAGTACTTC CASSLAGGDYEQYF
TRBJ2-1 - - TRBV7-9 TGTGCCAGCAGCTTAGTCGCTAGTCCTAATGAGCAGTTCTTC CASSLVASPNEQFF
TRBJ2-1 - TRBD2 TRBV29-1 TGCAGCGTGACTGAGGGAGGGAGCGGTGAGCAGTTCTTC CSVTEGGSGEQFF
TRBJ2-3 once - TRBV30 TGTGCCTGGAGTTTGCCCAGCACAGATACGCAGTATTTT CAWSLPSTDTQYF
TRBJ1-5 - TRBD1 TRBV6-5 TGTGCCAGCAGTTGGACGACAGGGAGCAATCAGCCCCAGCATTTT CASSWTTGSNQPQHF
TRBJ2-1 - TRBD2 TRBV11-3 TGTGCCAGCAGCCCCAGGTTTGAGGTAGCGGGCCATGAGCAGTTCTTC CASSPRFEVAGHEQFF
TRBJ2-1 - TRBD2 TRBV5-1 TGCGCCAGCAGCTTTAGCGGGACGGGGAATGAGCAGTTCTTC CASSFSGTGNEQFF
TRBJ1-6 - - TRBV5-1 TGCGCCAGCAGCTTAGAAAAAGACTCACCCCTCCACTTT CASSLEKDSPLHF
TRBJ2-2 - - TRBV18 TGTGCCAGCTCACCGACCTCAGGGTGGACCGGGGAGCTGTTTTTT CASSPTSGWTGELFF
TRBJ2-3 - - TRBV5-8 TGTGCCAGCAGCTTTTTAGATACGCAGTATTTT CASSFLDTQYF
TRBJ1-1 - - TRBV5-1 TGCGCCAGCAGCCTGGACGGTATCACTGAAGCTTTCTTT CASSLDGITEAFF
TRBJ2-5 - TRBD2 TRBV2 TGTGCCAGCAGGGGGAGGGCCAGCGCGGAGACCCAGTACTTC CASRGRASAETQYF
TRBJ2-5 - - TRBV5-6 TGTGCCAGCAGCTTGGAGTTAAAAGAGACCCAGTACTTC CASSLELKETQYF
TRBJ2-2 few - TRBV9 TGTGCCAGCAGCGTAGTTGGCAACACCGGGGAGCTGTTTTTT CASSVVGNTGELFF
TRBJ1-3 once - TRBV5-4 TGTGCCAGCAGCTTGGTTGGGGCCGGTGGAAACACCATATATTTT CASSLVGAGGNTIYF
TRBJ2-2 - TRBD2 TRBV7-6 TGTGCCAGCAGCCGGGACTACAACACCGGGGAGCTGTTTTTT CASSRDYNTGELFF
TRBJ2-4 - TRBD2 TRBV5-6 TGTGCCAGCAAATTTAGCGGGACCGCCAAAAACATTCAGTACTTC CASKFSGTAKNIQYF
TRBJ1-3 - - TRBV6-1 TGTGCCAGCAGTGAAGGCCGATCAGGCCGCTCTGGAAACACCATATATTTT CASSEGRSGRSGNTIYF
TRBJ2-7 - - TRBV11-2 TGTGCCAGCAGCTCCGGGGCTCTCGAGCAGTACTTC CASSSGALEQYF
TRBJ2-1 - - TRBV21-1 TGTGCCAGCAGCAACGGACAGGTGAAATACGGTGAGCAGTTCTTC CASSNGQVKYGEQFF
TRBJ1-1 - - TRBV10-2 TGCGCCAGCCTGCCACCTCCGGGGAACACTGAAGCTTTCTTT CASLPPPGNTEAFF
TRBJ2-1 - TRBD2 TRBV19 TGTGCCAGTAGAGGCCCCGGGCTAGCGGGAGAGAATGAGCAGTTCTTC CASRGPGLAGENEQFF
TRBJ2-1 - TRBD1 TRBV10-3 TGTGCCATCAGTGAGTCGGACAGGGGGTATGAGCAGTTCTTC CAISESDRGYEQFF
TRBJ2-3 - - TRBV7-9 TGTGCCAGCAGCTTAGGGCTTACAGATACGCAGTATTTT CASSLGLTDTQYF
TRBJ2-7 - - TRBV5-1 TGCGCCAGCAGCCCAGGGACATCCGCGGGCGAGCAGTACTTC CASSPGTSAGEQYF
TRBJ1-5 - TRBD1 TRBV28 TGTGCCAGCCAGGCAGGGGGAAGCAATCAGCCCCAGCATTTT CASQAGGSNQPQHF
TRBJ2-2 - TRBD1 TRBV29-1 TGCTCCGGACAGGCTCGAGTTGCCGGGGAGCTGTTTTTT CSGQARVAGELFF